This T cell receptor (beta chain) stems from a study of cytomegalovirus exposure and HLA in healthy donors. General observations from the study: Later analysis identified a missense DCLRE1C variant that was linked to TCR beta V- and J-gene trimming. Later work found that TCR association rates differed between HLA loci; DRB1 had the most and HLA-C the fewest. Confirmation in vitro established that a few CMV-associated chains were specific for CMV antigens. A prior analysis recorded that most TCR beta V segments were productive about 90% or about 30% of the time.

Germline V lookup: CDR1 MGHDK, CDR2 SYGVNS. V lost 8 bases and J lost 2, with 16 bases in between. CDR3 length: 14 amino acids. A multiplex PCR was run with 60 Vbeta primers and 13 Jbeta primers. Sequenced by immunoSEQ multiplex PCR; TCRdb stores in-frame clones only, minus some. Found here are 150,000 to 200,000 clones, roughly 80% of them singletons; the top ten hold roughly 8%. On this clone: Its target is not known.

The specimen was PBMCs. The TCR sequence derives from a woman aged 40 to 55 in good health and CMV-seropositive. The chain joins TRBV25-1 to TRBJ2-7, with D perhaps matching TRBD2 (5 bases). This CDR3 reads CASESLDFTYEQYF. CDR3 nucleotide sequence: TGTGCCAGCGAAAGTCTGGACTTCACCTACGAGCAGTACTTC.